The 9 T cell receptor beta chains listed next were all sequenced from one sample in a study of blood T cell repertoires in COVID-19. The table came from immunoSEQ multiplex PCR; TCRdb's copy has only in-frame clones and leaves some out. The sample has 150,000 or so clones, about 90% seen once. Sequencing used peripheral blood. Every receptor here comes from a woman aged 55-70 years with acute or convalescent COVID-19.

The chain has TRBV7-8 and TRBJ2-7; 10 nucleotides agree with TRBD2. V shed 7 bases and J 2 bases; nucleotides not matched to a gene: 5. This CDR3 contains 14 residues. Germline-derived CDR1 and CDR2 are SGHVS and FQNEAQ. The CDR3 loop is CASTAGGQPYEQYF. As DNA, the CDR3 is TGTGCCAGCACAGCGGGGGGGCAACCCTACGAGCAGTACTTC. Complete variable domain (other parts from reference TRBV7-8 and TRBJ2-7): GAGVSQSPRYKVAKRGQDVALRCDPISGHVSLFWYQQALGQGPEFLTYFQNEAQLDKSGLPSDRFFAERPEGSVSTLKIQRTQQEDSAVYLCASTAGGQPYEQYFGPGTRLTVT.

This chain connects TRBV3-1 (or the pseudogene TRBV3-2) to TRBJ2-5; possible D gene TRBD2, 7 bases. The CDR3 is made up of 15 amino acids. Germline V CDR1 and CDR2: LGHDT, YNNKEL (reference sequence). V lost 2 bases and J 4 bases, leaving 14 bases between the germline ends. The CDR3 reads CASSQLGGGLETQYF. In DNA, the CDR3 is TGTGCCAGCAGCCAACTAGGGGGGGGTTTAGAGACCCAGTACTTC.

V gene TRBV5-1 combines with J gene TRBJ2-7; a weak D match, TRBD2 (6 bases). The CDR3 totals 15 residues. V was pared by 0 bases and J by 2 bases, with 12 bases between. The germline gives CDR1 SGHRS, CDR2 YFSETQ. The CDR3 nucleotides read TGCGCCAGCAGCTTGGACGGGAGAAGGACCTACGAGCAGTACTTC. Protein sequence: CASSLDGRRTYEQYF. The variable domain in full, with the rest retrieved from reference TRBV5-1 and TRBJ2-7, is KAGVTQTPRYLIKTRGQQVTLSCSPISGHRSVSWYQQTPGQGLQFLFEYFSETQRNKGNFPGRFSGRQFSNSRSEMNVSTLELGDSALYLCASSLDGRRTYEQYFGPGTRLTVT.

This clone was recorded once. The rearrangement uses TRBV9 and TRBJ1-1, with D maybe TRBD1 (6 bases). Deletions cut 0 bases from V and 0 bases from J, with 12 bases between. Germline V gene lookup returns CDR1 SGDLS and CDR2 YYNGEE. CDR3 length: 16 residues. The DNA of the CDR3 is TGTGCCAGCAGCGTAGCTGGACAGATCATGAACACTGAAGCTTTCTTT. Encoded protein: CASSVAGQIMNTEAFF.

This chain joins TRBV30 and TRBJ1-3; 9 positions agree with TRBD1. V trimming: 3 bases; J trimming: 1 base; junction bases outside the gene matches: 19. This CDR3 region has 20 residues. Germline V gene lookup returns CDR1 GTSNPN and CDR2 SVGIG (reference sequence). In DNA, the CDR3 is TGTGCCTGGAGGACGAGGGGGACAGGGAAGCGGCGGTGGTCTGGAAACACCATATATTTT. Amino acid sequence: CAWRTRGTGKRRWSGNTIYF.

This clone has more than one count but fewer than ten. V and J are TRBV28 and TRBJ1-6, with TRBD1 as a possible D gene (6 bases). Germline V gene lookup returns CDR1 MDHEN and CDR2 SYDVKM. The CDR3 totals 16 residues. The V end lost 2 bases, the J end lost 7 bases, and 15 bases lay between the germline ends. CDR3 in DNA: TGTGCCAGCAGTTTAGACGGTGGGGGCGGGAATTCACCCCTCCACTTT. Amino acids: CASSLDGGGGNSPLHF.

J is TRBJ1-5 and V is TRBV24-1; 8 nucleotides align to TRBD1. V shed 4 bases, J shed 3 bases, and the junction held 7 bases outside the gene matches. The CDR3 is 16 residues long. The V gene's germline CDR1 is KGHDR and CDR2 SFDVKD. The CDR3 coding sequence is TGTGCCACCAGTGACGGAACGGGACAGGCCAATCAGCCCCAGCATTTT. Encoded protein: CATSDGTGQANQPQHF.

Details on this clone: The same CDR3 is also encoded by other DNA sequences in this sample. The chain has TRBV30 and TRBJ1-3; no firm D call. Germline V lookup: CDR1 GTSNPN, CDR2 SVGIG (reference sequence). The CDR3 loop spans 12 amino acids. Trimming removed 0 bases at V and 4 bases at J, with 4 bases between. CDR3 DNA sequence: TGTGCCTGGAGTGTACAGGGAAACACCATATATTTT. Translated: CAWSVQGNTIYF.

This clone came up once. The rearrangement links TRBV30 to TRBJ2-2, with D possibly being TRBD2 (6 bases). The CDR3 runs to 16 residues. Germline CDR1 is GTSNPN and CDR2 is SVGIG (reference sequence). V gave up 3 bases and J gave up 5 bases, with 19 bases separating them. CDR3 loop: CAWSRLPGTATGELFF. CDR3 sequence (DNA): TGTGCCTGGAGCCGCCTTCCCGGGACTGCTACCGGGGAGCTGTTTTTT.